This T cell receptor (beta chain) was retrieved from a study of CD8 T cell repertoires and HIV-1 epitope variants. Study as a whole: Each of Twenty-five Gag and Nef epitope peptides stimulated a separate culture.

Study conclusions and caveats: Of nine antigen-specific beta clonotypes, about 6 appeared to cross-react with escape variants.

Unmatched junction bases numbered 4, after V lost 5 bases and J lost 6 bases. Germline V lookup: CDR1 MDHEN, CDR2 SYDVKM. The CDR3 contains 13 residues. As to this clone: The antigen remains unidentified.

The method was immunoSEQ multiplex PCR; TCRdb's version includes in-frame clones alone and lacks a portion of them. This sample has roughly 5,300 clones, with roughly 60% found just once. This TCR derives from a male donor with HIV. Sequencing was done on a sample of cultured CD8+ T cells derived from PBMCs. The V call is TRBV28, the J call TRBJ1-2; 9 nucleotides agree with TRBD1. The chain's CDR3 is CASSRDRVHGYTF. In DNA, the CDR3 is TGTGCCAGCAGTAGGGACAGGGTCCATGGCTACACCTTC.